The 30 T cell receptor beta chains in this list originate from one sample, sequenced in a study of T cell responses to AZD1222 COVID-19 vaccine. Some clones are missing from TCRdb's copy, which holds only in-frame ones; the method was immunoSEQ multiplex PCR. This table has 100,000 to 150,000 clones, 65% to 90% appearing once. The sequencing here drew on peripheral blood, taken on day 0 of AZD1222 vaccination. The receptors originated from an adult in good health.

This sequence joins TRBV11-2 and TRBJ1-3, with TRBD1 matching 10 bases. This CDR3 comprises 14 residues. Trimming at V came to 1 base and at J to 8 bases, leaving 2 bases not matched to a gene. Germline CDR1 SGHAT, CDR2 FQNNGV. CDR3 nucleotides: TGTGCCAGCAGCTTAGGGGACAGGGGACACACCATATATTTT. Protein sequence: CASSLGDRGHTIYF.

In DNA form, the CDR3 reads TGTGCCAGCAGCAAAGTTCCGGGGGTGGATTCACCCCTCCACTTT. Translating gives CASSKVPGVDSPLHF. The rearrangement uses TRBV21-1 and TRBJ1-6. TRBV21-1 is classified as a pseudogene. The CDR3 length is 15 residues.

This chain connects TRBV2 to TRBJ2-7; 11 bases fit TRBD1. This CDR3 contains 14 residues. The V gene end was trimmed by 8 bases and the J gene end by 5 bases; junction bases not matched to a gene: 8. In germline, CDR1 is SNHLY, CDR2 FYNNEI. The CDR3 here is CASEIRDRGNEQYF. The CDR3 DNA reads as TGTGCCAGCGAAATCCGGGACAGGGGGAACGAGCAGTACTTC.

The chain links TRBV2 to TRBJ2-5; the D is unclear. Looked up from germline, CDR1 is SNHLY and CDR2 is FYNNEI. V was trimmed by 6 bases and J by 5 bases, leaving 22 bases between them. The CDR3 covers 16 residues. In DNA, the CDR3 is TGTGCCAGCAGGACCCAAAATGACGTGGTACGGGAGACCCAGTACTTC. Amino acids: CASRTQNDVVRETQYF.

The J gene is TRBJ1-5, the V gene TRBV28, with TRBD1 identical over 7 bases. The J segment lost 7 bases and the V segment lost 6 bases, leaving 9 bases of the junction unmatched. The CDR3 length is 14 residues. Germline V gives CDR1 MDHEN, CDR2 SYDVKM. The CDR3 DNA follows: TGTGCCAGCAGGCCGACAGGGCCCAGACAGCCCCAGCATTTT. Protein: CASRPTGPRQPQHF.

The CDR3 DNA is TGTGCCAGTAGCCCGGGCCTCAACTATGGCTACACCTTC. Its protein product is CASSPGLNYGYTF. The rearrangement uses TRBV19 and TRBJ1-2; no firm D call. Germline V gene data show CDR1 as LNHDA and CDR2 as SQIVND (reference sequence). Between the trimmed V and J ends, which lost 6 bases and 2 bases, there was a span of 10 bases. This CDR3 region has 13 residues.

This chain links TRBV5-6 with TRBJ2-5, with D possibly matching TRBD1 (6 bases). There are 13 residues in the CDR3. V lost 4 bases to trimming and J lost 7 bases, with 14 bases between them. Germline assignment: CDR1 SGHDT and CDR2 YYEEEE. This CDR3 is CASSPDSPGTQYF. DNA of the CDR3: TGTGCCAGCAGCCCGGACAGTCCGGGGACCCAGTACTTC.

On this clone: One end of the junction is discordant with germline, which a read error may explain. This chain joins TRBV7-7 and TRBJ2-5; D unresolved. From germline, CDR1 is SSHAT and CDR2 FNYEAQ (reference sequence). CDR3 length: 13 amino acids. This chain's CDR3 is CASSLDRSETQYF. For the CDR3, the DNA is TGTGCTAGCAGCTTAGATAGGAGTGAGACCCAGTACTTC. Together with reference TRBV7-7 and TRBJ2-5, the CDR3 gives the full variable domain: GAGVSQSPRYKVTKRGQDVTLRCDPISSHATLYWYQQALGQGPEFLTYFNYEAQPDKSGLPSDRFSAERPEGSISTLTIQRTEQRDSAMYRCASSLDRSETQYFGPGTRLLVL.

The gene calls are TRBV21-1 and TRBJ1-4. TRBV21-1 is recorded as a pseudogene. The CDR3 extends over 13 amino acids. The CDR3 nucleotides are TGTGCCAGCAGCAAAGAAGGTTCCGGGGAACTGTTTTTT. Amino acids: CASSKEGSGELFF.

The chain is built from TRBV27 and TRBJ1-5; tentative D call: TRBD1 (6 bases). The CDR3 sequence is 16 residues long. V gave up 2 bases and J gave up 11 bases, with 22 bases separating them. Per the germline V gene, CDR1 is MNHEY and CDR2 is SMNVEV (reference sequence). The CDR3 protein is CASSLGPGTPSQSQHF. The CDR3 DNA follows: TGTGCCAGCAGTTTAGGGCCTGGGACACCGAGTCAATCCCAGCATTTT.

The chain recombines TRBV7-2 with TRBJ1-3, with D unresolved. CDR1 SGHTA and CDR2 FQGNSA come from the germline V gene. The CDR3 is made up of 13 amino acids. V shed 4 bases and J shed 0 bases, with 4 bases lying between them. The CDR3: CASSSSSGNTIYF. The CDR3 bases are TGTGCCAGCAGCTCATCCTCTGGAAACACCATATATTTT.

Only a few counts were recorded for this clone. The chain uses TRBV10-2 and TRBJ1-2; D is uncertain. Between the trimmed V and J ends, which lost 4 bases and 0 bases, there was a span of 6 bases. The CDR3 is 13 amino acids. The germline V gene has CDR1 WSHSY and CDR2 SAAADI. Written as DNA, the CDR3 is TGCGCCAGCAGTGTTCTAGCTAACTATGGCTACACCTTC. Translated: CASSVLANYGYTF.

J is TRBJ1-2 and V is TRBV5-1; D is unclear. In germline, CDR1 is SGHRS, CDR2 YFSETQ. The CDR3 is 15 residues long. V was pared by 4 bases and J by 8 bases, with 21 bases between. The CDR3 spells CASSPLGSSNGGYTF. The CDR3 region has the DNA TGCGCCAGCAGCCCACTCGGGAGCAGCAATGGGGGCTACACCTTC.

The chain joins TRBV10-1 to TRBJ2-1; a possible D gene is TRBD2 (5 bases). The V gene's germline CDR1 is WNHNN and CDR2 SYGVQD (reference sequence). This CDR3 region has 12 residues. V lost 4 bases and J 9 bases, leaving 10 bases between the germline ends. Here the CDR3 DNA reads TGCGCCAGCAGTGGAGGTGAGGGTGAGCAGTTCTTC. It encodes CASSGGEGEQFF.

V usage is TRBV24-1 and J usage is TRBJ1-5, with D unclear. The germline CDR1 and CDR2 sequences are KGHDR and SFDVKD. The CDR3 loop spans 13 amino acids. Between the trimmed V and J ends, which lost 5 bases and 4 bases, there was a span of 8 bases. The CDR3 region is CATSGIGNQPQHF. DNA of the CDR3: TGTGCCACCAGTGGAATAGGGAATCAGCCCCAGCATTTT.

This chain uses TRBV7-8 with TRBJ1-1; no definite D call. The V gene's germline CDR1 is SGHVS and CDR2 FQNEAQ. Trimming took off 1 base at V and 3 bases at J, with 12 bases between the two ends. CDR3 length: 15 residues. CDR3 residues: CASSLVAGSDTEAFF. In nucleotides, the CDR3 is TGTGCCAGCAGCTTAGTAGCCGGGTCGGACACTGAAGCTTTCTTT.

This clone has a single count. The same CDR3 also results from other DNA sequences found in this sample. The rearrangement joins TRBV12-3 or TRBV12-4 to TRBJ1-2, with a possible D match to TRBD1 (6 bases). The V and J ends lost 1 base and 7 bases respectively, with 10 bases between them. This CDR3 has 13 residues. The CDR3 nucleotides are TGTGCCAGCAGTTTAGTAGGGGGGGGTGGCTACACCTTC. It is translated as CASSLVGGGGYTF.

The chain is built from TRBV7-9 and TRBJ2-7, with D perhaps matching TRBD1 (5 bases). The V end was cut by 4 bases, the J end by 2 bases, with 12 bases between. The CDR3 loop spans 14 amino acids. Per the germline V gene, CDR1 is SEHNR and CDR2 is FQNEAQ (reference sequence). CDR3 in amino acids: CASSSTVAAYEQYF. In nucleotides, the CDR3 is TGTGCCAGCAGCTCGACAGTAGCCGCCTACGAGCAGTACTTC.

This clone showed up just once. This sequence joins TRBV12-3 or TRBV12-4 and TRBJ2-1, with 7 nucleotides matching TRBD2. CDR3 size: 11 residues. V shed 4 bases and J 12 bases; nucleotides not matched to a gene: 3. CDR3 in DNA: TGTGCCAGCAGTTCCAGGGAGGGGCAGTTCTTC. Amino acid sequence: CASSSREGQFF.

The rearrangement links TRBV5-1 to TRBJ2-2; TRBD1 or TRBD2 may be the D gene (5 bases each). Germline V gene sequence: CDR1 SGHRS, CDR2 YFSETQ. This CDR3 region has 15 residues. The V end was cut by 4 bases, the J end by 2 bases, with 12 bases between. CDR3: CASSGPGRNTGELFF. CDR3 DNA sequence: TGCGCCAGCAGCGGTCCGGGACGAAACACCGGGGAGCTGTTTTTT. Full variable domain (rest looked up from reference TRBV5-1 and TRBJ2-2): KAGVTQTPRYLIKTRGQQVTLSCSPISGHRSVSWYQQTPGQGLQFLFEYFSETQRNKGNFPGRFSGRQFSNSRSEMNVSTLELGDSALYLCASSGPGRNTGELFFGEGSRLTVL.

This sequence joins TRBV28 and TRBJ1-3; tentatively, D is TRBD1 (6 bases). Germline values: CDR1 MDHEN, CDR2 SYDVKM. This CDR3 has 16 residues. The ends were cut back, 7 bases at V and 6 bases at J, with 22 bases in the middle. CDR3 sequence: CASTTSLEQGQNTIYF. CDR3 coding DNA: TGTGCCAGCACTACTTCGTTGGAACAGGGCCAAAACACCATATATTTT.

This rearrangement joins TRBV15 to TRBJ1-2, with D perhaps TRBD1 (5 bases). Trimming shortened V by 0 bases and J by 6 bases, and 14 bases separated the two germline ends. Germline V lookup: CDR1 LNHNV, CDR2 YYDKDF (reference sequence). The CDR3 is made up of 15 amino acids. CDR3 protein: CATSRDSQGVDGYTF. The DNA of the CDR3 is TGTGCCACCAGCAGAGATTCCCAGGGCGTTGATGGCTACACCTTC. The whole variable domain, remainder taken from reference TRBV15 and TRBJ1-2, is DAMVIQNPRYQVTQFGKPVTLSCSQTLNHNVMYWYQQKSSQAPKLLFHYYDKDFNNEADTPDNFQSRRPNTSFCFLDIRSPGLGDTAMYLCATSRDSQGVDGYTFGSGTRLTVV.

The gene calls are TRBV7-9 and TRBJ1-2; perhaps TRBD1 as D (5 bases). Trimming cost V 0 bases and J 4 bases, with 6 bases left between them. The CDR3 consists of 13 residues. Germline loops: CDR1 SEHNR, CDR2 FQNEAQ (reference sequence). CDR3 in amino acids: CASSLAGVYGYTF. The CDR3, as DNA: TGTGCCAGCAGCTTAGCGGGGGTCTATGGCTACACCTTC.

The chain is built from TRBV6-1 and TRBJ2-7, with D perhaps matching TRBD2 (6 bases). V gave up 3 bases and J gave up 2 bases, with 11 bases separating them. Germline CDR1 reads MNHNS; CDR2 reads SASEGT. The CDR3 is 14 residues long. The CDR3 sequence is CASSDVRGTYEQYF. In DNA form, the CDR3 reads TGTGCCAGCAGTGACGTCCGCGGGACCTACGAGCAGTACTTC.

The CDR3, as DNA: TGTGCCAGCTCACAATACAGGGACAGCAATCAGCCCCAGCATTTT. Translating it yields CASSQYRDSNQPQHF. The chain recombines TRBV18 with TRBJ1-5, with D perhaps matching TRBD1 (6 bases). The CDR3 covers 15 residues. The V gene's germline CDR1 is KGHSH and CDR2 LQKENI. Trimming took off 4 bases at V and 1 base at J, with 11 bases between the two ends.

V is TRBV21-1 and J is TRBJ1-5; TRBD1, the table's D call, lacks a check against the DNA. TRBV21-1 has pseudogene status. CDR3 length: 16 residues. Written as DNA, the CDR3 is TGTGCCAGCAGCAAAGACCGACAGGGGGAGGATCAGCCCCAGCATTTT. Amino acids: CASSKDRQGEDQPQHF.

This chain connects TRBV5-1 to TRBJ2-7, with TRBD2 identical over 8 bases. V gave up 3 bases and J gave up 5 bases; unmatched junction bases: 10. CDR3 length: 15 amino acids. Germline V gives CDR1 SGHRS, CDR2 YFSETQ. CDR3 DNA sequence: TGCGCCAGCAGCTCCAGCGGGGGTGTGAAGCACGAGCAGTACTTC. This translates into CASSSSGGVKHEQYF.

The rearrangement uses TRBV9 and TRBJ2-2, with TRBD2 identical over 7 bases. Unmatched junction bases numbered 8, after V lost 4 bases and J lost 2 bases. CDR1 and CDR2 from the germline V gene are SGDLS and YYNGEE. The CDR3 contains 16 residues. CDR3 in DNA: TGTGCCAGCAGCTCTCGGGGGGACTTTAACACCGGGGAGCTGTTTTTT. Its protein product is CASSSRGDFNTGELFF.

The gene calls are TRBV19 and TRBJ2-7; D is unresolved. Between the trimmed V and J ends, which lost 5 bases and 0 bases, there was a span of 11 bases. Germline V gives CDR1 LNHDA, CDR2 SQIVND (reference sequence). The CDR3 contains 14 residues. The CDR3 is CASSPRADSYEQYF. CDR3 nucleotides: TGTGCCAGTAGTCCCCGGGCCGACTCCTACGAGCAGTACTTC.

This sequence joins TRBV7-2 and TRBJ2-7; 7 nucleotides align to TRBD1. Germline values: CDR1 SGHTA, CDR2 FQGNSA. Trimming cost V 5 bases and J 2 bases; bases outside gene matches: 6. CDR3 length: 14 amino acids. This CDR3 reads CASSPRTGTYEQYF. CDR3 DNA sequence: TGTGCCAGCAGCCCGCGGACAGGAACCTACGAGCAGTACTTC.